The following is a TCR beta chain sequence with its context. This sample is part of a study of blood T cells in healthy people across ages. Per the germline V gene, CDR1 is MNHEY and CDR2 is SVGAGI. The V and J ends lost 6 bases and 5 bases, in that order; junction bases with no gene match: 8. This CDR3 spans 14 amino acids. Primers used in a second PCR of about 7 to 11 cycles were a sample-barcoded 5' primer and a J-beta primer mix. Via MiXCR, TCRdb re-called the 5' RACE reads, giving one row per CDR3 protein. The profile shows approximately 780,000 distinct CDR3 sequences, about 26% of them singletons. These data were likewise used in another study, on T cells of mothers and their children.

V usage is TRBV6-5 and J usage is TRBJ2-7; TRBD1 matches at 9 bases. The sequenced sample consisted of blood. This receptor was identified in a boy younger than 18 in good health. DNA for the CDR3: TGTGCCAGCAGATCCGGGACAGGGACCCACGAGCAGTACTTC. Translated: CASRSGTGTHEQYF.